This entry lists 6 T cell receptor beta chains sequenced from one sample in a study of blood T cell repertoires in COVID-19. The protocol was immunoSEQ multiplex PCR, while the TCRdb copy is restricted to in-frame clones and leaves out a portion. The table has around 100,000 clones, 88% seen once; the top ten hold more than 5.5%. Specimen: peripheral blood. The source is an older woman with acute or convalescent COVID-19.

This sequence joins TRBV2 and TRBJ2-1; tentatively, D is TRBD2 (5 bases). Trimming cost V 1 base and J 10 bases, with 8 bases left between them. Germline V gene data show CDR1 as SNHLY and CDR2 as FYNNEI. The CDR3 runs to 12 residues. The CDR3 DNA reads TGTGCCAGCAGTGAAGTCGGGGAAGAGCAGTTCTTC. Its protein is CASSEVGEEQFF.

V gene TRBV10-3 combines with J gene TRBJ2-1; 11 positions agree with TRBD2. Germline V lookup: CDR1 ENHRY, CDR2 SYGVKD. Losses at the gene ends were 6 bases for V and 6 bases for J; bases not matched to a gene: 4. The length of the CDR3 is 14 residues. The CDR3 bases are TGTGCCATCAGCACTAGCGGGAGCATCAATGAGCAGTTCTTC. Its translation: CAISTSGSINEQFF.

This clone was observed a few times. V and J are TRBV28 and TRBJ2-3; 8 bases are shared with TRBD2. The CDR3 contains 15 residues. Looked up from germline, CDR1 is MDHEN and CDR2 is SYDVKM. V shed 8 bases and J 3 bases; nucleotides not matched to a gene: 10. The DNA for the CDR3 is TGTGCCAGCCTCCGCAGGAGCGGGAGAACAGATACGCAGTATTTT. This translates into CASLRRSGRTDTQYF.

V is TRBV25-1 and J is TRBJ2-7; a possible D gene is TRBD1 (5 bases). V was pared by 3 bases and J by 0 bases, with 12 bases between. Germline V gene sequence: CDR1 MGHDK, CDR2 SYGVNS. The CDR3 sequence is 15 residues long. The CDR3 DNA reads TGTGCCAGCAGTGAGGCAGGGCCGAGCTCCTACGAGCAGTACTTC. It specifies CASSEAGPSSYEQYF.

The chain carries TRBV29-1 and TRBJ2-7; a weak D match, TRBD2 (5 bases). Germline assignment: CDR1 SQVTM and CDR2 ANQGSEA. The CDR3 runs to 13 residues. V was clipped by 3 bases and J by 3 bases, with 12 bases between them. In nucleotides, the CDR3 is TGCAGCGTTGAGGTGCTAGCAGGCTACGAGCAGTACTTC. Translation: CSVEVLAGYEQYF.

V and J are TRBV6-6 and TRBJ1-6; D is perhaps TRBD1 (5 bases). The CDR3 contains 12 residues. The ends were cut back, 10 bases at V and 7 bases at J, with 11 bases in the middle. Germline CDR1 reads MNHNY; CDR2 reads SVGAGI (reference sequence). The CDR3 DNA reads TGTGCCACCAGGACACAAAATTCACCCCTCCACTTT. Translation: CATRTQNSPLHF.